This T cell receptor beta chain was found in a study of shared clonotypes between healthy human individuals. Findings of the study overall: Sharing of clonotypes among donors was expected to vary with sequencing depth. The study drew on few donors, limiting represented genetic and exposure-history diversity.

The donors were adults (healthy and HIV-negative) with no recent acute infections or vaccinations. Assay: immunoSEQ multiplex PCR; the TCRdb copy retains only in-frame clones and omits some. The data hold 1,400,000 or so clones, with 98% observed a single time. About this clone: Antigen: not known.

The sample consisted of naive CD4+ T cells sorted from blood. Subset noted: CD45RA+ positively selected. The clonotype was recovered from a man aged 25 to 40 in good health.

The CDR3 coding sequence is TGCGCCAGCAGTGAGGCCCCCGGACAGGGGGCGTCCTACAATGAGCAGTTCTTC. Protein: CASSEAPGQGASYNEQFF. This chain uses TRBV10-1 with TRBJ2-1; 11 nucleotides align to TRBD1. There are 18 residues in the CDR3. V shed 2 bases, J shed 1 base, and the junction held 7 bases outside the gene matches. The germline V gene encodes CDR1 WNHNN and CDR2 SYGVQD (reference sequence).